The 22 T cell receptor beta chains in this list originate from one sample, sequenced in a study of identical twins. In TCRdb, the 5' RACE reads were re-called with MiXCR into one record per CDR3 protein. The sample shows about 240,000 distinct CDR3 sequences, 6% to 8.5% of them seen only once. The sample was also linked to a second study, of yellow fever vaccine responses in identical twins.

The sequenced material came from CD8+ T cells sorted from blood. The receptors here all came from a woman under 30 in good health.

This clonotype has only a few counts. The chain links TRBV13 to TRBJ2-2; D is perhaps TRBD2 (7 bases). The CDR3 runs 16 residues. V was clipped by 5 bases and J by 1 base, with 14 bases between them. From germline, CDR1 is PRHDT and CDR2 FYEKMQ (reference sequence). The CDR3 coding sequence is TGTGCCAGCAGCCCCCGGGGGGCGGGGAACACCGGGGAGCTGTTTTTT. This translates into CASSPRGAGNTGELFF. Based on the CDR3 plus reference TRBV13 and TRBJ2-2, the full variable domain is AAGVIQSPRHLIKEKRETATLKCYPIPRHDTVYWYQQGPGQDPQFLISFYEKMQSDKGSIPDRFSAQQFSDYHSELNMSSLELGDSALYFCASSPRGAGNTGELFFGEGSRLTVL.

This clonotype has at least ten counts. The chain is built from TRBV29-1 and TRBJ2-5; D is undetermined. Germline CDR1 is SQVTM and CDR2 is ANQGSEA. The CDR3 is 12 residues long. V gave up 3 bases and J gave up 3 bases, with 8 bases separating them. CDR3 sequence: CSVELTEETQYF. The DNA for the CDR3 is TGCAGCGTTGAGCTAACCGAAGAGACCCAGTACTTC.

The sample holds a few counts of this clonotype. This chain connects TRBV7-9 to TRBJ1-1; no reliable D call. The CDR3 runs to 13 residues. The V end was cut by 5 bases, the J end by 5 bases, with 12 bases between. Germline CDR1 SEHNR, CDR2 FQNEAQ (reference sequence). As DNA, the CDR3 is TGTGCCAGCAGCCCGGTAAGCGGGACTGAAGCTTTCTTT. Amino acid sequence: CASSPVSGTEAFF.

The V and J genes are TRBV4-1 and TRBJ2-3; TRBD1 aligns across 9 bases. Unmatched junction bases numbered 4, after V lost 1 base and J lost 2 bases. CDR1 is MGHRA and CDR2 is YSYEKL in the germline V gene. This CDR3 spans 16 amino acids. CDR3 sequence (DNA): TGCGCCAGCAGCCAAGCGGACAGGGGTACCACAGATACGCAGTATTTT. This sequence encodes CASSQADRGTTDTQYF.

This clonotype was counted between two and nine times. For the CDR3, the DNA is TGTGCCAGCAGCCCCCGGGCCGCGAGGGGTCTGGGGGCTTTCTTT. It is translated as CASSPRAARGLGAFF. This chain joins TRBV7-9 and TRBJ1-1; a possible D gene is TRBD1 (5 bases). The CDR3 has 15 residues. Germline CDR1 SEHNR, CDR2 FQNEAQ (reference sequence). V was pared by 5 bases and J by 11 bases, with 24 bases between.

This clonotype was seen ten or more times. The chain combines TRBV9 with TRBJ2-3, with no clear D. CDR1 and CDR2 from the germline V gene are SGDLS and YYNGEE. The V and J ends lost 6 bases and 2 bases respectively, with 7 bases between them. The CDR3 has 12 amino acids. The CDR3 DNA reads TGTGCCAGCAAGGGCAACACAGATACGCAGTATTTT. As protein: CASKGNTDTQYF.

The genes are TRBV9 and TRBJ2-1, with 10 nucleotides matching TRBD2. Germline lookup yields CDR1 SGDLS and CDR2 YYNGEE. The CDR3 loop spans 16 amino acids. The trim removed 3 bases at V and 2 bases at J, leaving 5 bases unmatched. In DNA form, the CDR3 reads TGTGCCAGCAGCGCTAGCGGGGGACCAACCTACAATGAGCAGTTCTTC. Translating gives CASSASGGPTYNEQFF. Together with reference TRBV9 and TRBJ2-1, the CDR3 gives the full variable domain: DSGVTQTPKHLITATGQRVTLRCSPRSGDLSVYWYQQSLDQGLQFLIQYYNGEERAKGNILERFSAQQFPDLHSELNLSSLELGDSALYFCASSASGGPTYNEQFFGPGTRLTVL.

In its sample, this clonotype was seen many times. The chain links TRBV6-1 to TRBJ2-3; D is perhaps TRBD2 (6 bases). The CDR3 loop spans 15 amino acids. Germline-derived CDR1 and CDR2 are MNHNS and SASEGT. V was clipped by 9 bases and J by 2 bases, with 18 bases between them. The CDR3, as DNA: TGTGCCAGTGGCCTCAGGCTAGCGCCCACAGATACGCAGTATTTT. Encoded protein: CASGLRLAPTDTQYF.

At least ten counts were recorded for this clonotype. The V call is TRBV10-3, the J call TRBJ2-3; the D call may be TRBD1 or TRBD2 (5 bases each). This CDR3 is 12 amino acids long. Per germline, CDR1 ENHRY and CDR2 SYGVKD. Trimming shortened V by 10 bases and J by 0 bases, and 8 bases separated the two germline ends. In DNA form, the CDR3 reads TGTGCCACTGAGGGGAGCACAGATACGCAGTATTTT. Encoded protein: CATEGSTDTQYF.

This clonotype has ten or more counts. V and J are TRBV24-1 and TRBJ2-1, with a possible D match to TRBD1 (5 bases). Germline values: CDR1 KGHDR, CDR2 SFDVKD. V gave up 1 base and J gave up 8 bases, with 11 bases separating them. The CDR3 has 14 amino acids. CDR3: CATSDFSQGHEQFF. For the CDR3, the DNA is TGTGCCACCAGTGATTTCAGTCAGGGCCATGAGCAGTTCTTC.

The rearrangement links TRBV3-1 to TRBJ1-4; D gene unclear. The V and J ends lost 0 bases and 6 bases respectively, with 11 bases between them. The CDR3 runs 15 residues. Germline V gene data show CDR1 as LGHDT and CDR2 as YNNKEL (reference sequence). Here the CDR3 DNA reads TGTGCCAGCAGCCAAGATCCCGGCGGGGATGAAAAACTGTTTTTT. As protein: CASSQDPGGDEKLFF.

This chain links TRBV12-3 or TRBV12-4 with TRBJ2-2; no firm D call. The ends were cut back, 4 bases at V and 2 bases at J, with 11 bases in the middle. The CDR3 consists of 15 residues. The CDR3 sequence: CASSSLLFNTGELFF. The CDR3 DNA is TGTGCCAGCAGTTCGTTACTATTTAACACCGGGGAGCTGTTTTTT.

This clonotype occurred many times. The chain joins TRBV12-3 or TRBV12-4 to TRBJ2-5; TRBD1 matches at 8 bases. Trimming removed 3 bases from V and 9 bases from J; junction bases left unmatched: 9. The CDR3 is made up of 14 amino acids. In DNA form, the CDR3 reads TGTGCCAGCAGTTTGGGGGGACCACAGGGGGCCCAGTACTTC. Translation: CASSLGGPQGAQYF.

The rearrangement joins TRBV6-1 to TRBJ2-3, with D possibly TRBD2 on 5 matching bases. The CDR3 runs 14 residues. V shed 3 bases and J shed 1 base, with 8 bases lying between them. From germline, CDR1 is MNHNS and CDR2 SASEGT. CDR3: CASSDWGGTDTQYF. As DNA, the CDR3 is TGTGCCAGCAGTGATTGGGGAGGCACAGATACGCAGTATTTT.

The CDR3 DNA follows: TGTGCCAGCAGTGCACTTATGAACACTGAAGCTTTCTTT. This codes for CASSALMNTEAFF. This chain links TRBV28 with TRBJ1-1; no clear D gene. Germline loops: CDR1 MDHEN, CDR2 SYDVKM. CDR3 length: 13 residues. The ends were cut back, 5 bases at V and 0 bases at J, with 7 bases in the middle.

This clonotype was seen at least ten times. This chain uses TRBV3-1 with TRBJ2-3; D is uncertain. Germline V gives CDR1 LGHDT, CDR2 YNNKEL (reference sequence). The CDR3 sequence is 13 residues long. V lost 0 bases, J lost 4 bases, and 5 bases lay in between. CDR3 residues: CASSQEWADTQYF. Written as DNA, the CDR3 is TGTGCCAGCAGCCAAGAATGGGCAGATACGCAGTATTTT.

A few counts support this clonotype. The V and J genes are TRBV3-1 and TRBJ2-7, with TRBD2 identical over 9 bases. The CDR3 loop spans 14 amino acids. J was trimmed by 2 bases and V by 7 bases; bases with no gene match: 6. Germline-derived CDR1 and CDR2 are LGHDT and YNNKEL (reference sequence). The CDR3 DNA is TGTGCCAGCACTAGCGGGATGGGCGCCTACGAGCAGTACTTC. Encoded protein: CASTSGMGAYEQYF.

This clonotype occurred a few times. Its ends do not fully match the called genes, so a read error is possible. The J gene is TRBJ2-4, the V gene TRBV12-3 or TRBV12-4; tentative D call: TRBD1 (6 bases). The length of the CDR3 is 18 residues. In DNA form, the CDR3 reads TGTACCAGCAGTTTAGGTCGGGATACAGGGATAGCCAAAAACATTCAGTACTTC. It specifies CTSSLGRDTGIAKNIQYF.

V is TRBV6-1 and J is TRBJ2-1; D gene uncertain. The V gene lost 2 bases and the J gene lost 5 bases, with 7 bases spanning the gap. This CDR3 is 13 amino acids long. Germline lookup yields CDR1 MNHNS and CDR2 SASEGT. CDR3 residues: CASSEWAHNEQFF. The CDR3 nucleotides are TGTGCCAGCAGTGAATGGGCCCACAATGAGCAGTTCTTC.

This clonotype was detected many times. DNA for the CDR3: TGTGCCAGCAGCTTAAGGTCGGGGAACACTGAAGCTTTCTTT. Protein sequence: CASSLRSGNTEAFF. The chain has TRBV7-8 and TRBJ1-1; no firm D call. In germline, CDR1 is SGHVS, CDR2 FQNEAQ. The V gene lost 2 bases and the J gene lost 1 base, with 8 bases spanning the gap. The CDR3 spans 14 residues.

The chain has TRBV29-1 and TRBJ2-7; TRBD1 aligns across 7 bases. The CDR3 runs 19 residues. Trimming took 1 base from V and 3 from J; bases not matched to a gene: 21. From germline, CDR1 is SQVTM and CDR2 ANQGSEA. CDR3 in amino acids: CSVEGPHRGICFRFYEQYV. The CDR3, as DNA: TGCAGCGTTGAAGGGCCGCACAGGGGAATTTGTTTTAGGTTCTACGAGCAGTACGTC.

The J gene is TRBJ2-2, the V gene TRBV11-1, with TRBD2 identical over 10 bases. The CDR3 has 19 amino acids. The V and J ends lost 5 bases and 0 bases, in that order; junction bases with no gene match: 12. Germline V CDR1 and CDR2: SGHAT, FQDESV (reference sequence). The DNA of the CDR3 is TGTGCCAGCAGCGCGATTGGACTAGCGGTCCCGACGAACACCGGGGAGCTGTTTTTT. It yields the protein CASSAIGLAVPTNTGELFF.